The present T cell receptor (beta chain) was sequenced within a study of control samples from healthy donors and cancer patients. Germline V gene sequence: CDR1 DFQATT, CDR2 SNEGSKA (reference sequence). Trimming left V 0 bases short and J 9 bases short, with 6 bases between. The CDR3 contains 11 residues. Data came from immunoSEQ multiplex PCR; TCRdb stores just in-frame clones and leaves some out. Of about 160,000 clones detected, 95% to 96% appear once; the ten largest clones hold approximately 0.97%. J is TRBJ2-1 and V is TRBV20-1; D gene ambiguous. The receptor comes from a woman in her 30s in good health. Material: blood. CDR3 region: CSARDGREQFF. The CDR3 DNA follows: TGCAGTGCTAGAGATGGACGTGAGCAGTTCTTC.